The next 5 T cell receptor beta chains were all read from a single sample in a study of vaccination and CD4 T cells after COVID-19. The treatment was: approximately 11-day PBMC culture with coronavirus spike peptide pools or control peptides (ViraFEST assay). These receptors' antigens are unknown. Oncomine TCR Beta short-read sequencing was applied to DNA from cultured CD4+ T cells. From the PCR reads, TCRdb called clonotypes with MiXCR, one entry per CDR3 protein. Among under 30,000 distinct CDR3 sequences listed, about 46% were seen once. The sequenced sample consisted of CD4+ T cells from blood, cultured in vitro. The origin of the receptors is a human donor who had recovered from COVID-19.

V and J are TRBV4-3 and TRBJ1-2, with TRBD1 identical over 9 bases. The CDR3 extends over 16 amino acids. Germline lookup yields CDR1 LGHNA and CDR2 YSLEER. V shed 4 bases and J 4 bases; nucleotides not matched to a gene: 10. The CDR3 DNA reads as TGCGCCAGCAGCCCCCAGCCGGGACAGGGCGGCTATGGCTACACCTTC. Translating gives CASSPQPGQGGYGYTF.

In DNA form, the CDR3 reads TGTGCCAGCAGTGAACTCGACAGGGCAAAAGGAAACACCATATATTTT. Encoded protein: CASSELDRAKGNTIYF. The chain links TRBV7-9 to TRBJ1-3, with 7 bases aligning to TRBD1. This CDR3 spans 16 amino acids. J was trimmed by 4 bases and V by 6 bases; bases with no gene match: 12. The germline V gene has CDR1 SEHNR and CDR2 FQNEAQ (reference sequence).

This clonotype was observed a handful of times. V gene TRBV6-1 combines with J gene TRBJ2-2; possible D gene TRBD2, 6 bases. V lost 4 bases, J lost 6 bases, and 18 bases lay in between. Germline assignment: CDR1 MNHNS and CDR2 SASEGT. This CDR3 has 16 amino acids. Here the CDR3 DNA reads TGTGCCAGCAGTGTAGGAGGGCAGGGTAGTCCCGGGGAGCTGTTTTTT. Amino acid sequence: CASSVGGQGSPGELFF.

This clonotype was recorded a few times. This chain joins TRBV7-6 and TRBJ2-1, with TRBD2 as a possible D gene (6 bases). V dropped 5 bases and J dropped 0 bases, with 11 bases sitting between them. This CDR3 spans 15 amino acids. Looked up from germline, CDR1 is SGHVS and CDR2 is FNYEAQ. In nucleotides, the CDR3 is TGTGCCAGCAGCCCGTGGCGGGGCTCCTACAATGAGCAGTTCTTC. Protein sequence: CASSPWRGSYNEQFF.

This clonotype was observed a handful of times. CDR3 protein: CASSESASGSYEQYF. DNA of the CDR3: TGTGCCAGCAGTGAATCGGCTAGCGGATCCTACGAGCAGTACTTC. The rearrangement uses TRBV6-1 and TRBJ2-1, with 7 positions matching TRBD2. The J call may be incorrect, as the DNA end agrees better with TRBJ2-7. Looked up from germline, CDR1 is MNHNS and CDR2 is SASEGT. The CDR3 extends over 15 amino acids.